This T cell receptor beta chain was profiled in a study of regulatory T cells in long-lasting Graves disease. Combining iRepertoire HTBI primers with Arm-PCR of CDR3 regions, the authors built TCR beta libraries. TCRdb re-called the multiplex PCR reads through MiXCR, storing one row per CDR3 protein. Here the sample spans 410,000 or so distinct CDR3 sequences, around 14% being singletons. Sample time point: newly diagnosed GD, antithyroid drugs for less than 3 months. Following extraction of RNA from PBMCs, that RNA was used to make the TCR library. Per germline, CDR1 DFQATT and CDR2 SNEGSKA (reference sequence). The V gene lost 0 bases and the J gene lost 0 bases, with 12 bases spanning the gap. This CDR3 contains 16 residues. The sample also formed part of further work on T cells in Graves' hyperthyroidism and ophthalmopathy. That source adds: Patients with uncontrolled infections, other autoimmune diseases, pregnancy or lactation were excluded. Blood also held most thyroid clonotypes expanded beyond 0.001.

V is TRBV20-1 and J is TRBJ2-1; D gene uncertain. The source material was peripheral blood mononuclear cells (PBMCs), sampled at new diagnosis, from a patient treated with antithyroid drugs. The origin of this receptor is a woman aged 25 to 39 with Graves disease. The CDR3 coding sequence is TGCAGTGCTAGAGATGGTATGAAAAGCTCCTACAATGAGCAGTTCTTC. It is translated as CSARDGMKSSYNEQFF.